This T cell receptor beta chain was sequenced in a study of graft-versus-host responses after intestinal transplantation. This clone was seen a single time. Its matching antigen is unknown. Data came from immunoSEQ multiplex PCR; TCRdb stores just in-frame clones and leaves some out. The repertoire holds roughly 77,000 clones, with more than 80% as singletons. Looked up from germline, CDR1 is MNHNY and CDR2 is SVGAGI (reference sequence). This CDR3 has 14 amino acids. V was cut by 8 bases and J by 0 bases, with 11 bases left in between. The source of this sequence is a human donor who received an intestinal transplant. This rearrangement joins TRBV6-6 to TRBJ2-4; the D gene is possibly TRBD1 (6 bases). The sample consisted of unstimulated CD8+ T cells sorted from spleen or lymph node cells, taken before intestinal transplant. DNA of the CDR3: TGTGCCAGCCAGTCGGGACAAGCCAAAAACATTCAGTACTTC. As protein: CASQSGQAKNIQYF.